This T cell receptor (beta chain) stems from a study of T cells in Graves' hyperthyroidism and ophthalmopathy. About the research overall: It was at initial diagnosis, before any treatment, that peripheral blood was collected.

RNA transcripts served as the template for amplifying TCR beta CDR3 regions. First-round RT-PCR targeting the TCR CDR3 was performed with the HTBI primer set. From the multiplex PCR reads, TCRdb called clonotypes with MiXCR, one entry per CDR3 protein. The sample consists of about 720,000 distinct CDR3 sequences, roughly a sixth of them appearing once. Study observations and caveats: Blood also held most thyroid clonotypes expanded beyond 0.001. The model foresaw ophthalmopathy a median roughly 6 months prior to onset.

Hyperthyroidism patients were newly diagnosed, had disease duration under 2 months, and were aged 18 to 65 years. For this clonotype: Antigen: not known.

After removal of 4 bases from V and 0 bases from J, the junction contained 4 bases not matched to a gene. The CDR3 is 15 amino acids. Germline loops: CDR1 LNHDA, CDR2 SQIVND (reference sequence). The chain has TRBV19 and TRBJ2-5; 8 bases are shared with TRBD1. The sequence came from a woman in her 50s with Graves' hyperthyroidism that later progressed to Graves' ophthalmopathy. The sequencing input was blood. In DNA form, the CDR3 reads TGTGCCAGTAGTACCGGGACAGGATACCAAGAGACCCAGTACTTC. Its protein is CASSTGTGYQETQYF.